This T cell receptor (beta chain) was found in a study of control samples from healthy donors and cancer patients. The ends lost 1 base at V and 4 bases at J; junction bases unmatched: 5. The CDR3 length is 17 residues. Germline CDR1 SGHTA, CDR2 FQGNSA. Some clones are missing from TCRdb's copy, which holds only in-frame ones; the method was immunoSEQ multiplex PCR. This sample has 68,000 or so clones; under 85% occur once, and the top ten carry 15% to 18%. Input material: blood. The sequence came from a man aged 55 to 69 in good health. The chain combines TRBV7-2 with TRBJ2-1; 12 nucleotides agree with TRBD2. The CDR3 protein is CASSLEGTSGSYNEQFF. As DNA, the CDR3 is TGTGCCAGCAGCTTAGAAGGGACTAGCGGGTCATACAATGAGCAGTTCTTC.